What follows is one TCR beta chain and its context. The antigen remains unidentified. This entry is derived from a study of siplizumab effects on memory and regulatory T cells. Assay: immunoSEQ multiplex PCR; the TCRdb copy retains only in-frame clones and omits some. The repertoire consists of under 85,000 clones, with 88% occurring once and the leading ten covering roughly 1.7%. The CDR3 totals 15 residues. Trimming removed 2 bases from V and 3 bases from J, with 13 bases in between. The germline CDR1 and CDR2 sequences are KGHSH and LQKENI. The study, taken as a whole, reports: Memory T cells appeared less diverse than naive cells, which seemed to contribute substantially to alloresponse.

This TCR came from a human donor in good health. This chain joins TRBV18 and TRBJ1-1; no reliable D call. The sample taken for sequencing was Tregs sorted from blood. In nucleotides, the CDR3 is TGTGCCAGCTCACCAGTTGCCCTGAGGGACACTGAAGCTTTCTTT. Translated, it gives CASSPVALRDTEAFF.